This entry features one TCR beta chain sequence. Its antigen is unknown. The protocol was immunoSEQ multiplex PCR, while the TCRdb copy is restricted to in-frame clones and leaves out a portion. Altogether approximately 340,000 clones are present, about 91% being singletons, with the ten largest covering 3.9%. The data originate from a study of Ad26.COV2.S vaccination and SARS-CoV-2 variants. The study, taken as a whole, reports: In TCR breadth and depth analyses, total T cell responses may have been underestimated. Breadth of non-spike TCRs did not differ between vaccinees and placebo recipients. The study found higher spike-specific TCR breadth in vaccine than placebo recipients. Spike-specific responses of CD8+ and CD4+ T cells were reported to display substantial breadth after vaccination.

Germline trimming cut 2 bases from V and 8 bases from J; bases unmatched to any gene: 2. This CDR3 has 12 residues. Germline CDR1 MNHNY, CDR2 SVGAGI (reference sequence). The receptor was isolated from a human donor who had recovered from COVID-19. J is TRBJ1-1 and V is TRBV6-6, with 7 bases fitting TRBD1. The specimen was peripheral blood, collected after recovery from COVID-19. The CDR3: CASSYGTDEAFF. CDR3 bases: TGTGCCAGCAGTTACGGGACAGACGAAGCTTTCTTT.